The clone carrying this T cell receptor beta chain is a singleton in its sample. Its antigen is currently unknown. Assay used: immunoSEQ multiplex PCR; TCRdb lists only in-frame clones, some missing. Here the sample spans 66,000 or so clones, around 82% being singletons. The entry originates in a study of OX40 agonist ivuxolimab in advanced cancers. Study background: Patients assigned to dose escalation were diagnosed with hepatocellular carcinoma, melanoma, renal cell or head and neck cancer.

Blood got drawn at baseline, again on cycle 4 day 1, and then on cycle 7 day 1. Study-level findings and limits: Near-lowest levels of clonal expansion characterized partial responders at 0.1-3.0 mg/kg. Expanded peripheral T cell antigen specificity was not determined.

The source is an adult with an advanced solid tumor such as melanoma, head and neck, liver or kidney cancer. The sample in question was CD4+ or CD8+ T cells sorted from blood, obtained in a trial of the OX40 agonist ivuxolimab.

This CDR3 reads CASSAAQGSQETQYF. CDR3 bases: TGTGCCAGCAGTGCGGCACAGGGTAGCCAAGAGACCCAGTACTTC. The chain employs TRBV28 and TRBJ2-5, with a tentative D call TRBD1 (6 bases). The germline V gene encodes CDR1 MDHEN and CDR2 SYDVKM. The CDR3 has 15 amino acids. The V and J ends lost 5 bases and 1 base respectively, with 14 bases between them.